The next 13 T cell receptor beta chains were all read from a single sample in a study of STAT5B mutations in CD4+ large granular lymphocyte leukemia. Produced via immunoSEQ multiplex PCR; TCRdb's table is partial and in-frame only. In the table there are more than 25,000 clones, around 72% of which are singletons. Sequenced: CD4+ T cells from blood buffy coats. These receptors were obtained from a human donor in good health.

This chain uses TRBV27 with TRBJ1-4; D uncertain. V was pared by 5 bases and J by 6 bases, with 10 bases between. There are 13 residues in the CDR3. Germline lookup yields CDR1 MNHEY and CDR2 SMNVEV (reference sequence). The CDR3 bases are TGTGCCAGCAGTAAGAGGGAAGATGAAAAACTGTTTTTT. It yields the protein CASSKREDEKLFF.

The V call is TRBV6-1, the J call TRBJ1-4; D gene uncertain. Germline V CDR1 and CDR2: MNHNS, SASEGT. The V end was cut by 6 bases, the J end by 3 bases, with 14 bases between. This CDR3 has 15 amino acids. This chain's CDR3 is CASRRNGIANEKLFF. CDR3 sequence (DNA): TGTGCCAGCAGGCGAAACGGTATAGCTAATGAAAAACTGTTTTTT.

The CDR3 bases are TGTGCCGTATGGTCCTATAATTCACCCCTCCACTTT. This codes for CAVWSYNSPLHF. The J gene is TRBJ1-6, the V gene TRBV6-6; the D is unclear. Per germline, CDR1 MNHNY and CDR2 SVGAGI (reference sequence). The CDR3 sequence is 12 residues long. Trimming removed 11 bases at V and 1 base at J, with 6 bases between.

V and J are TRBV30 and TRBJ1-5; 9 bases agree with TRBD1. The germline CDR1 and CDR2 sequences are GTSNPN and SVGIG (reference sequence). V was pared by 4 bases and J by 4 bases, with 2 bases of the junction left unmatched. The CDR3 extends over 13 amino acids. CDR3 coding DNA: TGTGCCTGGACCGGACAGGGGAATCAGCCCCAGCATTTT. It translates to CAWTGQGNQPQHF.

The genes are TRBV7-2 and TRBJ2-1; tentative D call: TRBD2 (5 bases). V gave up 1 base and J gave up 4 bases, with 8 bases separating them. This CDR3 contains 14 residues. CDR1 is SGHTA and CDR2 is FQGNSA in the germline V gene. The CDR3 protein is CASSLVRGYNEQFF. CDR3 in DNA: TGTGCCAGCAGCTTAGTACGGGGTTACAATGAGCAGTTCTTC.

V gene TRBV28 combines with J gene TRBJ2-7; perhaps D is TRBD1 or TRBD2 (6 bases each). V was trimmed by 7 bases and J by 9 bases, leaving 22 bases between them. The CDR3 spans 14 residues. Germline V gene lookup returns CDR1 MDHEN and CDR2 SYDVKM. The CDR3 here is CASTPGQGWGAQYF. CDR3 nucleotide sequence: TGTGCCAGCACCCCGGGGCAGGGTTGGGGGGCGCAGTACTTC.

The chain links TRBV19 to TRBJ2-6; the match to TRBD1 covers 8 bases. The CDR3 extends over 18 amino acids. CDR1 and CDR2 from the germline V gene are LNHDA and SQIVND (reference sequence). V lost 3 bases, J lost 1 base, and 8 bases stayed unmatched. CDR3 residues: CASSIGTGVTSGANVLTF. CDR3 sequence (DNA): TGTGCCAGTAGTATCGGGACAGGAGTCACTTCTGGGGCCAACGTCCTGACTTTC.

This chain links TRBV30 with TRBJ1-2, with D maybe TRBD1 (6 bases). The V gene's germline CDR1 is GTSNPN and CDR2 SVGIG (reference sequence). CDR3 length: 13 residues. The V and J ends lost 0 bases and 8 bases respectively, with 13 bases between them. DNA for the CDR3: TGTGCCTGGAGTGTCGGGGGGGGCGGAGGCTACACCTTC. Encoded protein: CAWSVGGGGGYTF.

The chain combines TRBV15 with TRBJ2-7; D is perhaps TRBD2 (5 bases). The CDR3 spans 14 residues. Trimming pared 0 bases from V and 2 bases from J, leaving 8 bases between. Germline V CDR1 and CDR2: LNHNV, YYDKDF (reference sequence). The CDR3 DNA is TGTGCCACCAGCAGAGATCCGGGAACCTACGAGCAGTACTTC. Amino acids: CATSRDPGTYEQYF.

DNA of the CDR3: TGTGCCAGCACCCCCAGGGGGCGAGGGGATCAGCCCCAGCATTTT. This translates into CASTPRGRGDQPQHF. The rearrangement links TRBV28 to TRBJ1-5, with 8 bases lining up with TRBD1. Per the germline V gene, CDR1 is MDHEN and CDR2 is SYDVKM. The J segment lost 5 bases and the V segment lost 7 bases, leaving 10 bases of the junction unmatched. The CDR3 extends over 15 amino acids.

CDR3 nucleotides: TGTGCCAGCAGCCTTTATGGGACCCAGTACTTC. It encodes CASSLYGTQYF. V gene TRBV7-2 combines with J gene TRBJ2-5; D not certain. This CDR3 is 11 amino acids long. V was shortened by 5 bases and J by 7 bases, with 8 bases between the two germline ends. Germline loops: CDR1 SGHTA, CDR2 FQGNSA.

The CDR3 coding sequence is TGTGCCATCAGTCCGGACAGGGGCTATGGCTACACCTTC. Translated: CAISPDRGYGYTF. The genes are TRBV10-3 and TRBJ1-2, with 9 bases identical to TRBD1. J gave up 4 bases and V 5 bases, and 2 bases lay outside the gene matches. Germline CDR1 is ENHRY and CDR2 is SYGVKD. The CDR3 runs to 13 residues.

This chain uses TRBV30 with TRBJ1-1; D is unclear. V was pared by 2 bases and J by 1 base, with 8 bases between. This CDR3 is 13 amino acids long. The V gene's germline CDR1 is GTSNPN and CDR2 SVGIG (reference sequence). The CDR3 DNA sequence: TGTGCCTGGAGTAACAGTGGGAACACTGAAGCTTTCTTT. Its translation is CAWSNSGNTEAFF.